This T cell receptor beta chain was recovered during a study of T cell responses to AZD1222 COVID-19 vaccine. The study's findings and limits: Spike-specific TCR depth and breadth grew after two AZD1222 doses.

The CDR3 length is 14 residues. Trimming removed 1 base at V and 4 bases at J, with 10 bases between. Germline values: CDR1 LGHDT, CDR2 YNNKEL (reference sequence). As concerns this clone: Its specificity is not known.

The protocol was immunoSEQ multiplex PCR, while the TCRdb copy is restricted to in-frame clones and leaves out a portion. Of about 160,000 clones in the sample, about nine tenths were seen once. This TCR was recovered from an adult in good health. The V gene is TRBV3-1 (or the pseudogene TRBV3-2), the J gene TRBJ1-2, with D possibly TRBD1 on 6 matching bases. The specimen comprised peripheral blood, sampled on day 0 of AZD1222 vaccination. Here the CDR3 DNA reads TGTGCCAGCAGCCAAGGGACAGCGAGCTATGGCTACACCTTC. The encoded protein is CASSQGTASYGYTF.